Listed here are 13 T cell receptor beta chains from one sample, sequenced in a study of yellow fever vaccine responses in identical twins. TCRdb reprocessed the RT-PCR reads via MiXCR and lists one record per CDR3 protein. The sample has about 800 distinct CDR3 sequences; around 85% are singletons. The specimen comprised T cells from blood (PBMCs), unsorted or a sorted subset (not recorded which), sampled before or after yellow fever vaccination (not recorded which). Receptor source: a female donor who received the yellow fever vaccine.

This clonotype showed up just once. The CDR3 DNA is TGTGCCAGCGGGGGTAGCGGAGAGGGCACAGATACGCAGTATTTT. It is translated as CASGGSGEGTDTQYF. The V gene is TRBV6-4, the J gene TRBJ2-3; D possibly corresponds to TRBD2 (6 bases). CDR1 and CDR2 from the germline V gene are MRHNA and SNTAGT. The CDR3 contains 15 residues. V was pared by 8 bases and J by 1 base, with 16 bases between.

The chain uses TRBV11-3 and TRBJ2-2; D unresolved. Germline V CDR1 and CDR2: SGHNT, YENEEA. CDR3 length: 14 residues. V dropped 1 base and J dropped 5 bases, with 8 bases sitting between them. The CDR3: CASSLVGPTGELFF. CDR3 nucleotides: TGTGCCAGCAGCTTAGTCGGACCTACCGGGGAGCTGTTTTTT.

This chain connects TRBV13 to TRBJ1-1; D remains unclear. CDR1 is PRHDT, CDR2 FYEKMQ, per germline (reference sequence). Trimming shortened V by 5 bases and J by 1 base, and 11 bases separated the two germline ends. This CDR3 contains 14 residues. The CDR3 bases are TGTGCCAGCAGCCGCACCTGGGGGAACACTGAAGCTTTCTTT. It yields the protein CASSRTWGNTEAFF.

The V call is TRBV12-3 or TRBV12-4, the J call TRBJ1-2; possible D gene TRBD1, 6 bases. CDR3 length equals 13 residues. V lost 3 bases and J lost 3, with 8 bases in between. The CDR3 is CASSLSGDYGYTF. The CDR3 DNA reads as TGTGCCAGCAGTTTGTCAGGGGACTATGGCTACACCTTC.

The CDR3 DNA sequence: TGTGCCAGCAGCCCGCGTGCAGCGAGCACAGATACGCAGTATTTT. Its translation: CASSPRAASTDTQYF. The chain has TRBV13 and TRBJ2-3; D is ambiguous. There are 15 residues in the CDR3. CDR1 and CDR2 (germline): PRHDT, FYEKMQ (reference sequence). V was cut by 5 bases and J by 0 bases, with 12 bases left in between.

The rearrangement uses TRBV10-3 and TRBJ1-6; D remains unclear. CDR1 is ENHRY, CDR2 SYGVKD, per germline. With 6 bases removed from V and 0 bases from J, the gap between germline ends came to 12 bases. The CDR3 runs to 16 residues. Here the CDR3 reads CAIRSTTSSYNSPLHF. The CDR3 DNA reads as TGTGCCATCAGGTCGACGACGAGCTCCTATAATTCACCCCTCCACTTT.

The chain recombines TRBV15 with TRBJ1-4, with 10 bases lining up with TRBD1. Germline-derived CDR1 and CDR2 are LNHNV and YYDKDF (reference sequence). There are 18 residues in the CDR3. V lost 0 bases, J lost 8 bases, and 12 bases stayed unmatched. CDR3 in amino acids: CATSRDILNRDRGEKLFF. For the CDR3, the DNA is TGTGCCACCAGCAGAGACATCCTAAACCGGGACAGGGGCGAAAAACTGTTTTTT.

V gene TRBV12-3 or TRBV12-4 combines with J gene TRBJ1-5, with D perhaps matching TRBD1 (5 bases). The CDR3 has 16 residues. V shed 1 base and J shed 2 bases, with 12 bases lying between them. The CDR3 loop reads CASSLVGGSGNQPQHF. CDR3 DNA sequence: TGTGCCAGCAGTTTAGTTGGGGGTAGTGGCAATCAGCCCCAGCATTTT.

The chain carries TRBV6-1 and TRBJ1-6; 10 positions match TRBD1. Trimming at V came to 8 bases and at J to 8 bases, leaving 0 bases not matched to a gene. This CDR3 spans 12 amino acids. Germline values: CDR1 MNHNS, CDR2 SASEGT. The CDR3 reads CASGTGDSPLHF. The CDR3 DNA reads TGTGCCAGCGGGACAGGGGATTCACCCCTCCACTTT.

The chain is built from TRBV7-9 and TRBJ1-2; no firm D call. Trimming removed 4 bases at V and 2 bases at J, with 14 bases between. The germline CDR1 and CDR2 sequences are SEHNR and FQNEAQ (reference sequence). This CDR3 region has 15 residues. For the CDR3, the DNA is TGTGCCAGCAGCTCCCGGACGCCTGAGAACTATGGCTACACCTTC. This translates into CASSSRTPENYGYTF.

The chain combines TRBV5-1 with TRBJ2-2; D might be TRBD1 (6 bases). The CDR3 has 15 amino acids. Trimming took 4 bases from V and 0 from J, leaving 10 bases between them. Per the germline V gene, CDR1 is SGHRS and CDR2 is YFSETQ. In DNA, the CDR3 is TGCGCCAGCAGCCAACGACAGGCGAACACCGGGGAGCTGTTTTTT. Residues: CASSQRQANTGELFF.

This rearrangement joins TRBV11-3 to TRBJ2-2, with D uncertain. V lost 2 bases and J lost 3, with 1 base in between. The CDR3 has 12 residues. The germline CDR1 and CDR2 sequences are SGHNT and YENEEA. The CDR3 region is CASSLHTGELFF. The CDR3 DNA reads TGTGCCAGCAGCTTACACACCGGGGAGCTGTTTTTT.

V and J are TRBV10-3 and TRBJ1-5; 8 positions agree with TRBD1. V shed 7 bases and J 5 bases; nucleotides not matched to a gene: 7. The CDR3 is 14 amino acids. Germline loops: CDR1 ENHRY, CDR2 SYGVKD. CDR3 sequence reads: CAITQGASDQPQHF. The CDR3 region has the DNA TGTGCCATCACCCAGGGGGCGTCCGATCAGCCCCAGCATTTT.